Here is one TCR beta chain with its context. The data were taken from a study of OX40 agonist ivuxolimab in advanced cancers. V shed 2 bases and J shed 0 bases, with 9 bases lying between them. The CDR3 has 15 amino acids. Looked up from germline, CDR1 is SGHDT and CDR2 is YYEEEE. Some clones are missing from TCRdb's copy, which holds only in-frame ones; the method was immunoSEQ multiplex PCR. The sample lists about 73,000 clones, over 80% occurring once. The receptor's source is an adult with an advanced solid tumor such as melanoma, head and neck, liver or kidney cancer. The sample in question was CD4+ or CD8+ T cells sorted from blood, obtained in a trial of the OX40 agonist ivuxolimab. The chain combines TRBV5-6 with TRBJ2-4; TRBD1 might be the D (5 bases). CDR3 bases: TGTGCCAGCAGCTTCACAGGTCTAGCCAAAAACATTCAGTACTTC. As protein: CASSFTGLAKNIQYF.